This is a list of T cell receptor beta chains from one sample in a study of T cells in localized non-small cell lung cancer. Assay used: immunoSEQ multiplex PCR; TCRdb lists only in-frame clones, some missing. The sample holds under 35,000 clones, approximately 78% seen once. The input for sequencing was peripheral blood, taken before any cancer treatment. The receptor set was obtained from a male donor at least 60 years old with stage II squamous cell lung carcinoma. CDR3s leave out the opening cysteine and the closing phenylalanine or tryptophan. Each record gives: J gene, V gene, CDR3 protein.

J gene: TRBJ1-4
V gene: TRBV10-3
CDR3 protein: AIRAGEKLF

J gene: TRBJ2-7
V gene: TRBV28
CDR3 protein: ASSASGPEEQY

J gene: TRBJ1-1
V gene: TRBV6-1
CDR3 protein: ASRGPLGVNTEAF

J gene: TRBJ1-4
V gene: TRBV5-6
CDR3 protein: ASSLEQGAGELF

J gene: TRBJ1-2
V gene: TRBV7-8
CDR3 protein: ASSLRPTGAYGYT

J gene: TRBJ1-3
V gene: TRBV2
CDR3 protein: ASSEDLRQAFIDTIY

J gene: TRBJ2-2
V gene: TRBV5-1
CDR3 protein: ASSFRANTGELF

J gene: TRBJ2-5
V gene: TRBV5-5
CDR3 protein: ASSISGSLETQY

J gene: TRBJ2-3
V gene: TRBV7-6
CDR3 protein: ASSLVEGGTDTQY

J gene: TRBJ2-3
V gene: TRBV19
CDR3 protein: ASKDYGRSTDTQY

J gene: TRBJ2-4
V gene: TRBV6-6
CDR3 protein: ASSPGFPRVIQY

J gene: TRBJ1-1
V gene: TRBV18
CDR3 protein: ASSPESLDTEAF

J gene: TRBJ1-2
V gene: TRBV6-1
CDR3 protein: ASSESQLYGYT

J gene: TRBJ1-3
V gene: TRBV12-5
CDR3 protein: ASRQVSGNTIY

J gene: TRBJ2-7
V gene: TRBV29-1
CDR3 protein: STVGLAGSPSYEQY

J gene: TRBJ1-1
V gene: TRBV7-9
CDR3 protein: ASSLMALEAF

J gene: TRBJ2-3
V gene: TRBV9
CDR3 protein: ASSVQGADTQY

J gene: TRBJ2-6
V gene: TRBV18
CDR3 protein: ASSRTGGGSGANVLT

J gene: TRBJ2-7
V gene: TRBV12-5
CDR3 protein: ASGLDDSAQY

J gene: TRBJ2-2
V gene: TRBV9
CDR3 protein: ASSVVSAGKNTGELF

J gene: TRBJ2-7
V gene: TRBV5-1
CDR3 protein: ASSSRDGTYEQY

J gene: TRBJ2-2
V gene: TRBV5-1
CDR3 protein: ASSLASGSTGELF

J gene: TRBJ2-7
V gene: TRBV27
CDR3 protein: ASSLYGWGSYEQY

J gene: TRBJ1-5
V gene: TRBV6-1
CDR3 protein: ASTELRQPQH

J gene: TRBJ2-3
V gene: TRBV5-6
CDR3 protein: ASSPSRGSGGTDTQY

J gene: TRBJ1-2
V gene: TRBV30
CDR3 protein: AGRGAGNYGYT

J gene: TRBJ1-3
V gene: TRBV9
CDR3 protein: ASSPIGQGASGNTIY

J gene: TRBJ2-7
V gene: TRBV7-2
CDR3 protein: ASSFLRTSGEQY

J gene: TRBJ1-6
V gene: TRBV9
CDR3 protein: ASSVDSRVGYNSPLH

J gene: TRBJ2-3
V gene: TRBV6-1
CDR3 protein: ASSEDSGGPDTQY

J gene: TRBJ2-5
V gene: TRBV30
CDR3 protein: AWNSRATPAETQY

J gene: TRBJ2-7
V gene: TRBV27
CDR3 protein: ASSLTGTGRYEQY

J gene: TRBJ2-3
V gene: TRBV5-4
CDR3 protein: ASSLAGGRTDTQY

J gene: TRBJ1-6
V gene: TRBV9
CDR3 protein: ASSVDPGQGNSPLH

J gene: TRBJ2-2
V gene: TRBV6-5
CDR3 protein: ASEGTGRTGELF